This is a list of T cell receptor beta chains from one sample in a study of T-cell reconstitution after alpha-beta-depleted transplantation in children. TCRdb passed the PCR reads through MiXCR, listing each CDR3 protein once. The table includes about 540,000 distinct CDR3 sequences, about 18% detected once. The sample consisted of PBMCs from the stem cell graft donor, taken from the stem cell graft. These receptors were obtained from a human donor who donated a stem cell graft to a child with acute lymphoblastic leukemia. The conserved cysteine and the conserved F or W are not part of the CDR3 here.

v_gene: TRBV4-1
CDR3aa: ASSPVLPTGELF

v_gene: TRBV5-1
CDR3aa: ASSFEPSGNNEQF

v_gene: TRBV6-4
CDR3aa: ASSGTEFSGANVLT

v_gene: TRBV25-1
CDR3aa: ASSEITEQF

v_gene: TRBV20-1
CDR3aa: SASREIDTGELF

v_gene: TRBV6-1
CDR3aa: ASAGAAGLGSSTDTQY

v_gene: TRBV5-1
CDR3aa: ASSLEPWAEGYEQY

v_gene: TRBV25-1
CDR3aa: ASSDSWAGGTEAF

v_gene: TRBV7-9
CDR3aa: ASSWGGRTNEKLF

v_gene: TRBV5-1
CDR3aa: ASSLVSGSGETQY

v_gene: TRBV5-1
CDR3aa: ASSLSEPGRQPQH

v_gene: TRBV5-1
CDR3aa: ASSALGESYGYT

v_gene: TRBV5-1
CDR3aa: ASSLVLSANNEQF

v_gene: TRBV12-3/TRBV12-4
CDR3aa: ASSPQEGVYEQY

v_gene: TRBV7-2
CDR3aa: ASSLGYRQDRGAF

v_gene: TRBV12-3/TRBV12-4
CDR3aa: ASTKGQGSNQPQH

v_gene: TRBV12-5
CDR3aa: ASGPGTSGRETQY

v_gene: TRBV11-3
CDR3aa: ASSLSPTSGADTQY

v_gene: TRBV10-3
CDR3aa: AISEHVGQGNTEAF

v_gene: TRBV6-1
CDR3aa: ASRIGDRIYNSPLH

v_gene: TRBV7-9
CDR3aa: ASSFYGTAVTEAF

v_gene: TRBV3-1
CDR3aa: ASSQDPSSYEQY

v_gene: TRBV12-3/TRBV12-4
CDR3aa: ASSLILAKNIQY

v_gene: TRBV7-9
CDR3aa: ASSAGTSGKHEQF

v_gene: TRBV23-1
CDR3aa: ASSQRDSTDTQY

v_gene: TRBV19
CDR3aa: ASSIVGAGGINEQF

v_gene: TRBV20-1
CDR3aa: SALVAGGRSYEQY

v_gene: TRBV11-2
CDR3aa: ASSSWTINEQF

v_gene: TRBV30
CDR3aa: AWSAGTGANVLT

v_gene: TRBV20-1
CDR3aa: SARDFAGLGYNEQF